Sequencing of this TCR beta chain was carried out in a study of shared clonotypes between healthy human individuals (dated by TCRdb to about 2020). For the wider study: The cohort included three men and a couple of women between 18 and 49 years of age. For each donor, CD4 naive and CD4 memory were each run on three plates, CD8 naive on two plates, and CD8 memory on one plate. Blood TCR repertoires of a handful of healthy adults were deeply sequenced to estimate repertoire size and the extent of clonotype sharing between individuals. To increase sequencing depth and limit assay-specific biases, TCR repertoire library preparation and sequencing were carried out by different laboratories using diverse techniques. Between about 0.85 and 8.9 billion PBMCs per donor were obtained by leukapheresis.

Paper-wide results and their limitations: Even with the large sequencing depth, rarefaction of the sorted-subset datasets indicated that sequencing was incomplete. Naive subsets generally had larger estimated clonotype richness than memory subsets. Clonotypes shared by all four sorted-subset donors showed higher generation probabilities than non-shared clonotypes. Sampling was restricted to blood, and TCR repertoires in tissue are likely to differ from TCR repertoires in blood. When a handful of donors were compared, the shared fraction of clonotypes was about 5.5% for naive CD4, roughly 3.4% for naive CD8, about 2.4% for memory CD4, and approximately 0.4% for memory CD8. Pairwise subsampling indicated that sequencing depth was expected to affect the degree of clonotype sharing among donors. The small number of donors limited the genetic and exposure-history diversity represented.

The donors were healthy, HIV-negative adults with no recently reported acute infections or vaccinations. Every donor was a Caucasian adult living in Nashville, Tennessee, USA. CD4+ T cells were enriched by magnetic negative selection; naive cells were then positively selected on CD45RA, and the negative fraction formed the memory subset. Blood was collected by leukapheresis, and PBMCs were isolated by Ficoll-Histopaque density gradient centrifugation and then cryopreserved in liquid nitrogen vapor phase. Purity and quantity of every magnetically sorted T cell population were checked by analytical flow cytometry. Genomic DNA was isolated from every sorted fraction and measured by UV absorbance on a Nanodrop 2000c. The germline V gene encodes CDR1 SQVTM and CDR2 ANQGSEA. V and J are truncated by 0 bases and 7 bases respectively, leaving an intervening sequence of 12 bases. The CDR3, cysteine through phenylalanine, is 13 amino acids long. The entry retains the CDR3 DNA only, 39 bases that are in frame from base 1.

This clone was found once. Its antigen is still unknown. Nothing much larger sits one base from this clone, and base qualities are not available. Using the deep immunoSEQ assay, TCR CDR3 regions were amplified from genomic DNA by multiplex PCR. Genomic DNA extracted from each cell subset was distributed evenly over all wells of several immunoSEQ 96-well plates, and each plate served as one replicate. For sorted subsets, 150 to 200 ng genomic DNA, equal to 30,000 or so T cell genomes, was loaded into each replicate PCR. Purified libraries were quantified with a Qubit 3.0 fluorometer, sized on a Bioanalyzer 2100, and re-quantified with the KAPA Library Quantification kit. Each immunoSEQ 96-well plate was sequenced on its own single-read 150-cycle Illumina NextSeq 550 flow cell. Under the source paper's analysis protocol: Because the immunoSEQ output included only junctional sequences and no quality scores, the filtering could not be the same as the filtering used for full-length reads. Sequences were annotated with PyIR, a Python wrapper for IgBLAST v1.9, using IMGT germline references to assign V/J genes and CDR3. Reads were filtered out if the reads had weak V/J assignments (E-value above 1e-6), no CDR3, stop codons, out-of-frame junctions, or ambiguous translated residues. A V3J clonotype was defined by an identical inferred V gene, J gene, and CDR3 amino acid sequence. To compute the percentage overlap between repertoires, the number of shared unique clonotypes was divided by the size of the smaller repertoire. Repertoire richness was assessed with RTK rarefaction, the Chao1 estimator, and Recon v2.1 estimates of unobserved clonotypes. Generation probabilities for all TCRbeta clonotypes obtained by the gDNA method from a handful of donors were computed using OLGA. As stored in TCRdb, this immuneACCESS dataset retains in-frame rearrangements with V and J assigned. A fraction of the clones does not appear; measured against another copy, unresolved V genes explain less than half of the discrepancy, and the remainder lacks a known reason. Clonal size and the V and J genes are those of that table, whereas D and trimming came from the DNA. Here the sample has roughly 1,500,000 clones; approximately 98.5% occur a single time. Approximately 0.38% of the sample comes from the top ten.

This TCR came from a young man in good health. Recombination connected TRBV29-1 to TRBJ2-5; too little of a D gene remains to name it. Input material: naive CD4+ T cells sorted from blood. The cell subset or site label of this sample denotes: CD45RA+ positively selected. The CDR3 here reads CSVEERVLGTQYF. The DNA is as follows: TGCAGCGTTGAAGAGCGTGTTCTTGGGACCCAGTACTTC.